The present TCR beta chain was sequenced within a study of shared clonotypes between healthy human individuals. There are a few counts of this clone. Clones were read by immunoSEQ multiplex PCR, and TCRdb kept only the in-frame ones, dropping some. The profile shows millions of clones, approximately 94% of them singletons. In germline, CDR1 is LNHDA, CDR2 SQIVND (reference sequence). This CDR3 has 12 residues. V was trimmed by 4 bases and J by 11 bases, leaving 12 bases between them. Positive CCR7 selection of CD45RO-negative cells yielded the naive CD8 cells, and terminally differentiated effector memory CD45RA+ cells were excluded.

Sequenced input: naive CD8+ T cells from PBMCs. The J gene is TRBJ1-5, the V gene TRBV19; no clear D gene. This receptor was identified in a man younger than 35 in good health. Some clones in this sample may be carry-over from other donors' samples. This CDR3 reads CASSTDPEAQHF. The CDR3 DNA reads TGTGCCAGTAGTACAGACCCGGAAGCCCAGCATTTT.